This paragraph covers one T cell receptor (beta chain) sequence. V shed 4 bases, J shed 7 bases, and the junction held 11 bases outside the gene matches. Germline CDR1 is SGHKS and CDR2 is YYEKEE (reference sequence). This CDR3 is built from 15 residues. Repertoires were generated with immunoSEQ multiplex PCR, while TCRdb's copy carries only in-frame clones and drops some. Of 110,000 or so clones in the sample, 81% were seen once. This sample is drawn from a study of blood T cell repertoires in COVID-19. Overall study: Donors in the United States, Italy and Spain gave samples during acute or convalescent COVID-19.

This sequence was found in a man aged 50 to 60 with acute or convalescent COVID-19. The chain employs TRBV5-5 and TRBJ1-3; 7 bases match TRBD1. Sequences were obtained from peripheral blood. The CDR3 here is CASSRETGLQNTIYF. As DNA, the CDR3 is TGTGCCAGCAGCCGGGAGACAGGGTTACAGAACACCATATATTTT.